The sample holds a few counts of the clone carrying this T cell receptor (beta chain). The data derive from a study of regulatory T cells in long-lasting Graves disease. As to time point: persistent/refractory GD, antithyroid drugs over 5 years with positive TRAb. The TCR library was prepared using RNA isolated from PBMCs. Graves' disease diagnosis used American Thyroid Association guidelines. The TCR beta library used iRepertoire HTBI primers with Arm-PCR amplification of CDR3. TCRdb fed the multiplex PCR reads into MiXCR, producing one record per CDR3 protein. This table holds 700,000 or so distinct CDR3 sequences, 30% found once. Germline-derived CDR1 and CDR2 are DFQATT and SNEGSKA (reference sequence). The CDR3 is made up of 16 amino acids. V dropped 1 base and J dropped 4 bases, with 17 bases sitting between them.

This TCR was recovered from a female donor with Graves disease. Sequencing was performed on peripheral blood mononuclear cells (PBMCs), taken when the disease was refractory, from a patient treated with antithyroid drugs. The genes are TRBV20-1 and TRBJ1-5, with D uncertain. CDR3 nucleotide sequence: TGCAGTGCTAGAGGTGGGTCTGGGCTCAAGAATCAGCCCCAGCATTTT. Amino acids: CSARGGSGLKNQPQHF.